The entry that follows covers one TCR beta chain sequence. Method: immunoSEQ multiplex PCR; TCRdb's copy keeps in-frame clones and lacks some. The repertoire holds some 57,000 clones, with 89% as singletons. V dropped 4 bases and J dropped 0; count of bases not matched to a gene: 7. The CDR3 totals 18 residues. This sample was included in a study of technical replicates of blood from a handful of donors. The material sequenced was PBMCs. The chain employs TRBV23-1 and TRBJ2-6; TRBD1 aligns across 9 bases. TRBV23-1 is an ORF, and what it does is uncertain. This TCR came from a human donor in good health. Some clones in this sample may be carry-over from other donors' samples. The CDR3 DNA reads as TGCGCCAGCAGTCTACACAGGGGGCCAAACTCTGGGGCCAACGTCCTGACTTTC. Translation: CASSLHRGPNSGANVLTF.